The TCR beta chain under discussion was sequenced for a study of radiation and T cells in renal cell carcinoma. Time point: blood 4 weeks post-SBRT, at nephrectomy. The treatment was: 15 Gy SBRT to primary tumor, nephrectomy 4 weeks later. The tumor was a clear cell renal cell carcinoma. TCRdb's table, derived via immunoSEQ multiplex PCR, lists solely in-frame clones and lacks some. The data hold roughly 160,000 clones, with roughly nine tenths observed a single time. The V gene's germline CDR1 is SSHAT and CDR2 FNYEAQ (reference sequence). This CDR3 has 13 amino acids. Whole-study results and caveats: From baseline, blood top tumor clonotypes peaked at 2 weeks post-radiation.

Concerning this clone itself: Its antigen is not identified. The junction differs from germline at one of its ends, possibly a read error.

The chain carries TRBV7-7 and TRBJ1-1; a weak D match, TRBD1 (5 bases). Sequenced here: blood, sampled from a patient whose treatment included radiotherapy and nephrectomy. The source of this sequence is a woman aged 45-65 years with renal cell carcinoma. CDR3 sequence: CASSSGQNTEAFF. CDR3 DNA: TGTGCTAGCAGCTCCGGACAGAACACTGAAGCTTTCTTT.